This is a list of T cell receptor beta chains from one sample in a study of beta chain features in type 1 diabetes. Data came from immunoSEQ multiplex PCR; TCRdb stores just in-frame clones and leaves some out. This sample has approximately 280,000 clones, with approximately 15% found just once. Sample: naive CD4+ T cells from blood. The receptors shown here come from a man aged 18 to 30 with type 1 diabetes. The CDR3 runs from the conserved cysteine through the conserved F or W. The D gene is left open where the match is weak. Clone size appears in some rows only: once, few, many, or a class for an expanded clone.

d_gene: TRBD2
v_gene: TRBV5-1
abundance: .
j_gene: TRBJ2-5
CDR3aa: CASRREGETQYF
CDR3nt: TGCGCCAGCAGGCGGGAGGGCGAGACCCAGTACTTC

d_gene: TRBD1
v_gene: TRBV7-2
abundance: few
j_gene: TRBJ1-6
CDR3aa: CASSLGQTNSPLHF
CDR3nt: TGTGCCAGCAGCTTGGGACAGACCAATTCACCCCTCCACTTT

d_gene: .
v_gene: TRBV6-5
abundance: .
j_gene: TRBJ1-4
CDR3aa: CASSYSPIRNEKLFF
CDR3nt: TGTGCCAGCAGTTACTCGCCTATACGGAATGAAAAACTGTTTTTT

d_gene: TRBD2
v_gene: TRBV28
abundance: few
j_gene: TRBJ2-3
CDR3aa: CASSPGLAGRDTQYF
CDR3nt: TGTGCCAGCAGCCCGGGACTAGCGGGGAGGGATACGCAGTATTTT

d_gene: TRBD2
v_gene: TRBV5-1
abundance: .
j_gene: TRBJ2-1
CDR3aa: CASSERLAGEGEQFF
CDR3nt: TGCGCCAGCAGCGAAAGACTAGCGGGAGAAGGTGAGCAGTTCTTC

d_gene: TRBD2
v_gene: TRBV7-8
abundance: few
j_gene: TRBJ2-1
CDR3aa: CASSSSISGRASEQFF
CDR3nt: TGTGCCAGCAGCTCGTCGATTAGCGGGAGGGCCAGTGAGCAGTTCTTC

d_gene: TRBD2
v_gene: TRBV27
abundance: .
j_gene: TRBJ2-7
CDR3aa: CASRTSGGYGQYF
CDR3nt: TGTGCCAGCAGGACTAGCGGGGGCTACGGGCAGTACTTC

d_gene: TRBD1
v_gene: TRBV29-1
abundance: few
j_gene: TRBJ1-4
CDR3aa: CSVEGRGNEKLFF
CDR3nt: TGCAGCGTTGAGGGCAGGGGGAACGAAAAACTGTTTTTT

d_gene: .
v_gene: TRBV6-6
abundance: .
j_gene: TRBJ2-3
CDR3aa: CASSLGGTTDTQYF
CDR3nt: TGTGCCAGCAGCCTGGGGGGAACCACAGATACGCAGTATTTT

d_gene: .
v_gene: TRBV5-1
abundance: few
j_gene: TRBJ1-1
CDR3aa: CASSLNPGGEAFF
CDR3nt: TGCGCCAGCAGCTTGAACCCGGGGGGTGAAGCTTTCTTT

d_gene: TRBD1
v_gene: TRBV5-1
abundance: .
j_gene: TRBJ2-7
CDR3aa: CASSWGQYSSYEQYF
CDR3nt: TGCGCCAGCAGCTGGGGACAGTACTCATCCTACGAGCAGTACTTC

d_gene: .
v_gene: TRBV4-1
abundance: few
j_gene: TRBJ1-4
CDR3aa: CASSQVRTVGNEKLFF
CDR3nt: TGCGCCAGCAGCCAAGTCCGGACTGTGGGAAATGAAAAACTGTTTTTT

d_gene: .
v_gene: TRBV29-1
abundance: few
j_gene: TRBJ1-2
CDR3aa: CSVGARFSSLDGYTF
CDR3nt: TGCAGCGTTGGGGCCCGTTTTAGTTCTCTCGATGGCTACACCTTC

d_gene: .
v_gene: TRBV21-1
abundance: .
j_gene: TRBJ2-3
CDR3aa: CASSKESASGRGTDTQYF
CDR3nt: TGTGCCAGCAGCAAAGAGAGCGCTAGCGGGAGGGGCACAGATACGCAGTATTTT

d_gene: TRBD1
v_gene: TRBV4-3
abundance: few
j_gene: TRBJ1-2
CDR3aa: CASSQATPGQGGYGYTF
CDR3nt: TGCGCCAGCAGCCAAGCTACGCCGGGACAGGGCGGCTATGGCTACACCTTC

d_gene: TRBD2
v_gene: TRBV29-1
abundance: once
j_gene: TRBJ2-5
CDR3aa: CSAGGETQYF
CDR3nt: TGCAGCGCGGGGGGGGAGACCCAGTACTTC

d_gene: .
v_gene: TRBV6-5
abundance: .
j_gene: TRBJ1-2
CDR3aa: CASSYSRFYGYTF
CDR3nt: TGTGCCAGCAGTTACTCGAGGTTTTATGGCTACACCTTC

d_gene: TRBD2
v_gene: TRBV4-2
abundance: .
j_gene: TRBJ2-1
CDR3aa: CASSSLAGVRYNEQFF
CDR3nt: TGTGCCAGCAGCTCCCTAGCGGGGGTTCGTTACAATGAGCAGTTCTTC

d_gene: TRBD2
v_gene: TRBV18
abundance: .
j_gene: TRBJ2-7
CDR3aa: CASSPGLAGSHEQYF
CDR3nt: TGTGCCAGCTCACCGGGATTAGCGGGGTCCCACGAGCAGTACTTC

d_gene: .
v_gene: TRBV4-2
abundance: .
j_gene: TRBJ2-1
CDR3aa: CASSLVPQGGEQFF
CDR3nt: TGTGCCAGCAGCTTGGTGCCACAGGGTGGCGAGCAGTTCTTC

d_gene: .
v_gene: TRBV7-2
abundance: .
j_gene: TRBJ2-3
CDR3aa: CASSLRTGYSTDTQYF
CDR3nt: TGTGCCAGCAGTTTACGAACAGGTTATAGCACAGATACGCAGTATTTT

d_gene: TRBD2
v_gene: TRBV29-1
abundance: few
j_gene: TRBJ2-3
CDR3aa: CSANMGGRTDTQYF
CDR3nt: TGCAGCGCGAACATGGGCGGGAGAACAGATACGCAGTATTTT

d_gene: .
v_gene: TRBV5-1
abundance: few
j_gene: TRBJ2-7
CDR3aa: CASSLNTYEQYF
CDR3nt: TGCGCCAGCAGCTTGAACACCTACGAGCAGTACTTC

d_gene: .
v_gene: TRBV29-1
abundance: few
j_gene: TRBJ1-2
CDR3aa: CSVAAGSYGYTF
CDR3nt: TGCAGCGTTGCGGCAGGGTCCTATGGCTACACCTTC

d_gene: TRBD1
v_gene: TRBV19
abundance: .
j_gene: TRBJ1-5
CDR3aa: CASSPRRTGRTGSNDNQPQHF
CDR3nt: TGTGCCAGTAGTCCTCGTCGCACAGGGAGGACAGGGAGTAATGACAATCAGCCCCAGCATTTT

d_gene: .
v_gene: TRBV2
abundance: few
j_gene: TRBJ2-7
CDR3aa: CASSESSYEQYF
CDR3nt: TGTGCCAGCAGTGAATCGAGCTACGAGCAGTACTTC

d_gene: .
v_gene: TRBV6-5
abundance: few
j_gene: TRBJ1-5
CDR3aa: CASKAAVTSNQPQHF
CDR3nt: TGTGCCAGCAAGGCGGCAGTCACGAGCAATCAGCCCCAGCATTTT